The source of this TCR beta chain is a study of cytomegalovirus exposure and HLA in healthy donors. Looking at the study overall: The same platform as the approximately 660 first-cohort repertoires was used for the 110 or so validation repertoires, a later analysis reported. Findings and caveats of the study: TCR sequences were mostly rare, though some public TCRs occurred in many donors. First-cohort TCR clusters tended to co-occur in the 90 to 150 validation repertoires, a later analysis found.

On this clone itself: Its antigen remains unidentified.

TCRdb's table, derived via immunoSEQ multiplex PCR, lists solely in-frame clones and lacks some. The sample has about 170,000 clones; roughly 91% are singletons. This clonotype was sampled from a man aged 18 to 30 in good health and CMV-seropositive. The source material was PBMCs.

CDR3 bases: TGTGCCATCAGTGTCCCAGGGGCAGTCACCGGGGAGCTGTTTTTT. It encodes CAISVPGAVTGELFF. The chain links TRBV10-3 to TRBJ2-2; possible D gene TRBD1, 6 bases. The CDR3 length is 15 residues. Trimming pared 4 bases from V and 4 bases from J, leaving 13 bases between. Germline V gene data show CDR1 as ENHRY and CDR2 as SYGVKD.